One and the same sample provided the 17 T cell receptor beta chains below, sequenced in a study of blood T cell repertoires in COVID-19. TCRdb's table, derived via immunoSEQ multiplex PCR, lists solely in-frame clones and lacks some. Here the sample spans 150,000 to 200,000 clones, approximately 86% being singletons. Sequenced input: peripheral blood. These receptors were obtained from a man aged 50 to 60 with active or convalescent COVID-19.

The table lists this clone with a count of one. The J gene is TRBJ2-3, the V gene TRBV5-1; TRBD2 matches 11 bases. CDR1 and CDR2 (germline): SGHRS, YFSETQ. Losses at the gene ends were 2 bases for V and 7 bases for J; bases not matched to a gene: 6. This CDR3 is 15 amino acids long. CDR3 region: CASSFSSGGSYTQYF. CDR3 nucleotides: TGCGCCAGCAGCTTTTCTAGCGGGGGGTCATATACGCAGTATTTT.

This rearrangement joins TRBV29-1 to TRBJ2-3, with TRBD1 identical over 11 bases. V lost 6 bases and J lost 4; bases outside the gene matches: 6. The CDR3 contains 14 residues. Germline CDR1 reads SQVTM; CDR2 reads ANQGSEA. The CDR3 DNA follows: TGCAGCGTGGGGGACAGGGGGAGGGCAGATACGCAGTATTTT. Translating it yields CSVGDRGRADTQYF.

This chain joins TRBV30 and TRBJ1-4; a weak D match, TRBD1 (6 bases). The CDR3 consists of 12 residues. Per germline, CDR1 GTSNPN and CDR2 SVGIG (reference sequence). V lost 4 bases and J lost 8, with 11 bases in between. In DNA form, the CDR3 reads TGTGCCTGGACCAAGGGGGAAGAAAAACTGTTTTTT. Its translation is CAWTKGEEKLFF.

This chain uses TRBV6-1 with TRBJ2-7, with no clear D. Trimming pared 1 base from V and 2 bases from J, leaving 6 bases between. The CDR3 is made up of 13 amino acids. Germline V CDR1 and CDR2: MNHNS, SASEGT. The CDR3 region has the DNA TGTGCCAGCAGTGAAGGTCCCACCTACGAGCAGTACTTC. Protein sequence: CASSEGPTYEQYF.

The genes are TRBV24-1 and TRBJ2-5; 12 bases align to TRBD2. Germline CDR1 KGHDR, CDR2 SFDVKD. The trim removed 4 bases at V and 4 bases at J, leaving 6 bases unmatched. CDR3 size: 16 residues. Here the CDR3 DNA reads TGTGCCACCAGTGAACCTGGACTAGCGGGGAGAGAGACCCAGTACTTC. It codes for CATSEPGLAGRETQYF.

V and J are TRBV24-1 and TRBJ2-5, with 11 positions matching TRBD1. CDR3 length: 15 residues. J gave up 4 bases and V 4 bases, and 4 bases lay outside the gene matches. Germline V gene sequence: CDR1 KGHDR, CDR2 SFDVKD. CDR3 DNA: TGTGCCACCAGTGACCCGGGACAGGGGGTAGAGACCCAGTACTTC. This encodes CATSDPGQGVETQYF.

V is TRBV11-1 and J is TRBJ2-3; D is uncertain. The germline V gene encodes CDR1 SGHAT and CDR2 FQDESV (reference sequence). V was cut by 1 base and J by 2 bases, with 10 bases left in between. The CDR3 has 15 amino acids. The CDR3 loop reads CASSLEYSSTDTQYF. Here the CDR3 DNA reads TGTGCCAGCAGCTTAGAATACTCCTCCACAGATACGCAGTATTTT.

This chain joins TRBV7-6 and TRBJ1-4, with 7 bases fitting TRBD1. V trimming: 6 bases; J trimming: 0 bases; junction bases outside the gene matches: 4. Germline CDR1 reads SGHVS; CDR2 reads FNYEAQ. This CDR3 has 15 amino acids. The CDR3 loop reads CASRLTGATNEKLFF. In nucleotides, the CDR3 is TGTGCCAGCAGACTTACAGGGGCAACTAATGAAAAACTGTTTTTT.

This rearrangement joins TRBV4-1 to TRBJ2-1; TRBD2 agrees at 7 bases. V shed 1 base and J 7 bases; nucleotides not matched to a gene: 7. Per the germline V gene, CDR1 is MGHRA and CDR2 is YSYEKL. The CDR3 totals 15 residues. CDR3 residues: CASSQGERGGNEQFF. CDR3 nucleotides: TGCGCCAGCAGCCAAGGGGAGCGGGGCGGGAATGAGCAGTTCTTC.

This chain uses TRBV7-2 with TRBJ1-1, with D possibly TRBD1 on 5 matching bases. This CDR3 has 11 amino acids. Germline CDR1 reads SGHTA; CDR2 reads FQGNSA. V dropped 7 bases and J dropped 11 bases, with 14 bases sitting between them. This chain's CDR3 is CASTVGGGAFF. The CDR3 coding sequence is TGTGCCAGCACCGTAGGCGGGGGTGCTTTCTTT.

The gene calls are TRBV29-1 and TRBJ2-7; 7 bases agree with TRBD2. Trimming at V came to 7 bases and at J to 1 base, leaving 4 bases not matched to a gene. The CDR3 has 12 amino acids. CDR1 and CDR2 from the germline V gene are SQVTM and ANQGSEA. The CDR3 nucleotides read TGCAGCGCCTGGGAGGGGTCCTACGAGCAGTACTTC. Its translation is CSAWEGSYEQYF.

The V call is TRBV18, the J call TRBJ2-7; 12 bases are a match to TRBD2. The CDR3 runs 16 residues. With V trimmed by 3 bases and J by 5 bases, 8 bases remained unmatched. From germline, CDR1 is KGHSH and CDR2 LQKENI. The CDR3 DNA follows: TGTGCCAGCTCACCGACGACTAGCGGGAGTACCGACGAGCAGTACTTC. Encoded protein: CASSPTTSGSTDEQYF.

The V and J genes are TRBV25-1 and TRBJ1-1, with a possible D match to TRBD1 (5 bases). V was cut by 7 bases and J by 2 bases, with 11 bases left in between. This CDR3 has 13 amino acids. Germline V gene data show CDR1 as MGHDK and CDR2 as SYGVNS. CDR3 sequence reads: CASKQAINTEAFF. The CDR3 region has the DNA TGTGCCAGCAAACAGGCGATCAACACTGAAGCTTTCTTT.

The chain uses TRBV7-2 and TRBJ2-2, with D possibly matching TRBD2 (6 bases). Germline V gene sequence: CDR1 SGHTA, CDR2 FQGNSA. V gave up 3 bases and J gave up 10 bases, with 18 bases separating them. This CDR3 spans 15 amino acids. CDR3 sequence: CASSLGGIISEELFF. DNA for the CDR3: TGTGCCAGCAGCTTGGGGGGAATAATAAGTGAGGAGCTGTTTTTT.

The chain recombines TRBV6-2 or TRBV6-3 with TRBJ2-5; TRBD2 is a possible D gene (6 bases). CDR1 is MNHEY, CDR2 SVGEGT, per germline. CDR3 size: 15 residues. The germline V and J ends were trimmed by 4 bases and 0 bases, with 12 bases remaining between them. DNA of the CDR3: TGTGCCAGCAGTTTACCCCGGACTAACCAAGAGACCCAGTACTTC. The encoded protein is CASSLPRTNQETQYF.

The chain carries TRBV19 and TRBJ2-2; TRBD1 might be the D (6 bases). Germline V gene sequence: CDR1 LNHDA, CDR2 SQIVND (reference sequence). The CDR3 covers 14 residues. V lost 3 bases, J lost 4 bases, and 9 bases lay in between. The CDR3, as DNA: TGTGCCAGTAGTATCACAGGGCCCACCGGGGAGCTGTTTTTT. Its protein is CASSITGPTGELFF.

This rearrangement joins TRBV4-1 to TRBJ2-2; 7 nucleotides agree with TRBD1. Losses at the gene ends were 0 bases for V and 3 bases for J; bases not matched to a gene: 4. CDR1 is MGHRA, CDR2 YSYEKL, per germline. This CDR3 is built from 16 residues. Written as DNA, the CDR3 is TGCGCCAGCAGCCAAGAAAGGGGGCTATACACCGGGGAGCTGTTTTTT. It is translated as CASSQERGLYTGELFF.